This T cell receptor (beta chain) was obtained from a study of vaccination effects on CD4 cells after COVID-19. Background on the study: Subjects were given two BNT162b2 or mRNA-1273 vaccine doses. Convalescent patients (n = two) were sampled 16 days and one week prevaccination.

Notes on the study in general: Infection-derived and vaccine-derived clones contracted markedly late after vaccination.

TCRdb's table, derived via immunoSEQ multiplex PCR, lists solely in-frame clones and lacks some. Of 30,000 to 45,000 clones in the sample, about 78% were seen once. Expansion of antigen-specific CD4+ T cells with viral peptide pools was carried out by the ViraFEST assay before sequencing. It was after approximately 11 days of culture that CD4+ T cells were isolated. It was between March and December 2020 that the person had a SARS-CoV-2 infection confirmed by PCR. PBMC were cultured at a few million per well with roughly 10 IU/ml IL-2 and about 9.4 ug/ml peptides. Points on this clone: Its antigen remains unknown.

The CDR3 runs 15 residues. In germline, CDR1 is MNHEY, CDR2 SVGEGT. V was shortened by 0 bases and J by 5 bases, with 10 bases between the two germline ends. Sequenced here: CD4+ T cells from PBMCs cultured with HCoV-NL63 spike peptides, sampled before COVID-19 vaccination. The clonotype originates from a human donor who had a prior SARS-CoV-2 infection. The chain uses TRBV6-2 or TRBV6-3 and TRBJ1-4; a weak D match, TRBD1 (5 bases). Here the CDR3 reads CASSYSLTGNEKLFF. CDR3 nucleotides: TGTGCCAGCAGTTACTCGTTAACAGGAAATGAAAAACTGTTTTTT.